These 25 T cell receptor beta chains share one sample of origin, sequenced in a study of post-analysis software for immune sequencing data. Findings and limits, study-wide: TRBV5-6, TRBV5-1 and TRBV20-1 were among roughly five TRBV segments more frequent in patients than controls.

The antigens for these receptors are not known. Unique molecular identifiers tagged the TCR beta cDNA libraries. TCRdb reprocessed the PCR reads with MiXCR, giving one entry per CDR3 protein. The table lists fewer than 850,000 distinct CDR3 sequences, more than 45% of them singletons. The sample comprised blood. The receptors were gathered from a girl under 18 with multiple sclerosis.

This chain links TRBV7-2 with TRBJ2-1, with D possibly matching TRBD2 (6 bases). The CDR3 is made up of 12 amino acids. CDR1 and CDR2 from the germline V gene are SGHTA and FQGNSA. Trimming shortened V by 4 bases and J by 15 bases, and 16 bases separated the two germline ends. The CDR3 spells CASSYGLAGRFF. The CDR3 DNA reads as TGTGCCAGCAGCTACGGCCTTGCGGGGAGGTTCTTC.

In the case of this clonotype: The conserved final phenylalanine or tryptophan is absent from the CDR3, which likely points to a read error. This chain uses TRBV25-1 with TRBJ2-6; 8 nucleotides line up with TRBD1. The CDR3 is 14 residues long. With V trimmed by 7 bases and J by 2 bases, 1 base remained unmatched. Germline loops: CDR1 MGHDK, CDR2 SYGVNS. The CDR3 region has the DNA TGTGCCAGCACAGGGGGCGCTGGGGCCAACGTCCTGACTTTA. Protein sequence: CASTGGAGANVLTL.

This clonotype occurred a few times. The chain couples TRBV12-3 or TRBV12-4 to TRBJ1-1; TRBD1 is a possible D gene (6 bases). V gave up 0 bases and J gave up 9 bases, with 11 bases separating them. The CDR3 has 13 residues. In DNA form, the CDR3 reads TGTGCCAGCAGTTTAGCGGCGGACAGACAAGCTTTCTTT. This encodes CASSLAADRQAFF.

The chain joins TRBV7-2 to TRBJ2-2; unclear D gene. V gave up 2 bases and J gave up 5 bases, with 6 bases separating them. The CDR3 contains 13 residues. CDR1 SGHTA and CDR2 FQGNSA come from the germline V gene. The CDR3 DNA sequence: TGTGCCAGCAGCTTATTGGGTACCGGGGAGCTGTTTTTT. Its translation is CASSLLGTGELFF.

This chain joins TRBV28 and TRBJ2-1; TRBD2 agrees at 14 bases. The V gene end was trimmed by 5 bases and the J gene end by 9 bases; junction bases not matched to a gene: 9. Germline loops: CDR1 MDHEN, CDR2 SYDVKM. This CDR3 spans 16 amino acids. DNA of the CDR3: TGTGCCAGCAGTCGCCCGACTAGCGGGAGGGCCACTGAGCAGTTCTTC. Protein sequence: CASSRPTSGRATEQFF.

This clonotype was observed a handful of times. CDR3 loop: CASSYFPTGLNTEAFF. DNA of the CDR3: TGTGCCAGCAGTTACTTCCCCACAGGACTGAACACTGAAGCTTTCTTT. The V call is TRBV6-2 or TRBV6-3, the J call TRBJ1-1; possible D gene TRBD1, 5 bases. Germline-derived CDR1 and CDR2 are MNHEY and SVGEGT. This CDR3 spans 16 amino acids. V lost 1 base to trimming and J lost 0 bases, with 12 bases between them.

V usage is TRBV6-5 and J usage is TRBJ1-2; D perhaps matches TRBD1 (5 bases). The CDR3 spans 14 residues. Trimming left V 4 bases short and J 6 bases short, with 15 bases between. CDR1 is MNHEY and CDR2 is SVGAGI in the germline V gene. The chain's CDR3 is CASSSTEGVHGYTF. CDR3 coding DNA: TGTGCCAGCAGTTCGACAGAGGGTGTCCATGGCTACACCTTC.

CDR3 in amino acids: CATSRDLLEGNEQFF. In nucleotides, the CDR3 is TGTGCCACCAGCAGAGATCTGCTAGAGGGCAATGAGCAGTTCTTC. The rearrangement links TRBV15 to TRBJ2-1; perhaps TRBD2 as D (5 bases). Germline CDR1 and CDR2: LNHNV and YYDKDF (reference sequence). V gave up 0 bases and J gave up 6 bases, with 12 bases separating them. This CDR3 spans 15 amino acids.

The rearrangement joins TRBV5-1 to TRBJ2-6; D gene unclear. The V and J ends lost 4 bases and 2 bases respectively, with 19 bases between them. The CDR3 consists of 18 residues. Per germline, CDR1 SGHRS and CDR2 YFSETQ. CDR3 amino acids: CASSKSGPQPPGANVLTF. CDR3 sequence (DNA): TGCGCCAGCAGCAAATCCGGGCCCCAACCACCTGGGGCCAACGTCCTGACTTTC.

This clonotype was seen only a few times. V and J are TRBV7-2 and TRBJ2-7; 7 bases are shared with TRBD2. The V and J ends lost 0 bases and 0 bases, in that order; junction bases with no gene match: 17. CDR1 SGHTA and CDR2 FQGNSA come from the germline V gene. This CDR3 comprises 20 residues. CDR3 amino acids: CASSLASHLLRDYISYEQYF. The CDR3 DNA is TGTGCCAGCAGCTTAGCGTCCCACCTCCTCCGGGACTACATCTCCTACGAGCAGTACTTC.

This clonotype occurred a few times. The rearrangement joins TRBV30 to TRBJ1-6; D perhaps matches TRBD1 (6 bases). The germline gives CDR1 GTSNPN, CDR2 SVGIG (reference sequence). CDR3 length: 12 amino acids. Trimming took 3 bases from V and 10 from J, leaving 10 bases between them. CDR3 sequence: CAWRQGESPLHF. In DNA, the CDR3 is TGTGCCTGGAGACAGGGCGAGTCACCCCTCCACTTT.

This clonotype has more than one count but fewer than ten. The V gene is TRBV20-1, the J gene TRBJ1-5; the D is unclear. Germline V gene data show CDR1 as DFQATT and CDR2 as SNEGSKA (reference sequence). The CDR3 runs to 15 residues. The ends were cut back, 3 bases at V and 1 base at J, with 13 bases in the middle. CDR3 DNA: TGCAGTGCTAGTAGGCCGCCGGCGAGCAATCAGCCCCAGCATTTT. Its protein product is CSASRPPASNQPQHF.

In regard to this clonotype: An end of the junction does not agree with germline; a read error may underlie this. The chain joins TRBV7-2 to TRBJ2-7, with D perhaps TRBD1 (6 bases). The CDR3 has 15 amino acids. Germline assignment: CDR1 SGHTA and CDR2 FQGNSA. For the CDR3, the DNA is TGTGTCAGCAGCTTAGATGGGGGCGAAGCCTACGAGCAGTACTTC. Amino acids: CVSSLDGGEAYEQYF.

This clonotype was observed a few times. The rearrangement links TRBV5-1 to TRBJ1-1, with D possibly TRBD1 on 6 matching bases. CDR1 and CDR2 (germline): SGHRS, YFSETQ. The V end lost 4 bases, the J end lost 11 bases, and 24 bases lay between the germline ends. The CDR3 is made up of 15 amino acids. CDR3 DNA sequence: TGCGCCAGCAGCCCGGGACAACCGACCGGGCGGGGGGCTTTCTTT. It is translated as CASSPGQPTGRGAFF.

The rearrangement uses TRBV12-3 or TRBV12-4 and TRBJ2-5, with TRBD1 identical over 7 bases. The CDR3 sequence is 14 residues long. Trimming removed 7 bases from V and 5 bases from J; junction bases left unmatched: 10. The CDR3 loop is CASTVTGLRETQYF. CDR3 nucleotides: TGTGCCAGCACCGTGACAGGGTTGAGGGAGACCCAGTACTTC.

The chain is built from TRBV5-1 and TRBJ2-2; no reliable D call. This CDR3 region has 13 residues. Trimming cost V 5 bases and J 1 base, with 6 bases left between them. CDR1 SGHRS and CDR2 YFSETQ come from the germline V gene. For the CDR3, the DNA is TGCGCCAGCAGGGTGATGAACACCGGGGAGCTGTTTTTT. Translated, it gives CASRVMNTGELFF.

The table lists this clonotype with many counts. This rearrangement joins TRBV7-9 to TRBJ2-1; no definite D call. Germline lookup yields CDR1 SEHNR and CDR2 FQNEAQ (reference sequence). The V gene lost 4 bases and the J gene lost 6 bases, with 7 bases spanning the gap. The CDR3 extends over 12 amino acids. The DNA for the CDR3 is TGTGCCAGCAGCTCTACCCTCAATGAGCAGTTCTTC. Protein: CASSSTLNEQFF.

CDR3 nucleotide sequence: TGTGCCAGTACCCCCTCAAGGACAGAGAACACTGAAGCTTTCTTT. This gives the protein CASTPSRTENTEAFF. The chain couples TRBV4-2 to TRBJ1-1; tentative D call: TRBD1 (6 bases). Germline V gene sequence: CDR1 LGHNA, CDR2 YNFKEQ. This CDR3 is 15 amino acids long. V lost 9 bases, J lost 1 base, and 18 bases lay in between.

V is TRBV11-2 and J is TRBJ2-1; the match to TRBD2 covers 11 bases. Germline loops: CDR1 SGHAT, CDR2 FQNNGV. CDR3 size: 16 residues. Losses at the gene ends were 0 bases for V and 8 bases for J; bases not matched to a gene: 6. The DNA of the CDR3 is TGTGCCAGCAGCTTAGAAGTAGCGGGAGGGGCCCATGAGCAGTTCTTC. Translation: CASSLEVAGGAHEQFF.

This clonotype appeared a few times. The chain couples TRBV3-1 to TRBJ2-5; D is undetermined. The length of the CDR3 is 12 residues. V lost 3 bases to trimming and J lost 3 bases, with 5 bases between them. Germline CDR1 and CDR2: LGHDT and YNNKEL (reference sequence). CDR3 sequence (DNA): TGTGCCAGCAGCCAGCCCAAAGAGACCCAGTACTTC. Protein product: CASSQPKETQYF.

The CDR3 DNA is TGTGCCAGCACCTCCCGACAGGGGGCGGAGGGCTACACCTTC. Amino acids: CASTSRQGAEGYTF. The chain is built from TRBV27 and TRBJ1-2; 10 nucleotides agree with TRBD1. CDR1 is MNHEY, CDR2 SMNVEV, per germline (reference sequence). The junction had 10 bases not matched to a gene; V was cut back by 7 bases and J by 8 bases. The CDR3 loop spans 14 amino acids.

The count of this clonotype is one. V gene TRBV19 combines with J gene TRBJ2-5; no reliable D call. The J call may be in error: the DNA end matches TRBJ2-7 better. Looked up from germline, CDR1 is LNHDA and CDR2 is SQIVND (reference sequence). The CDR3 runs 14 residues. The CDR3 DNA sequence: TGTGCCAGTAGTATCTCGATTACGACCTACGAGCAGTACTTC. Its translation is CASSISITTYEQYF.

This clonotype was detected only a few times. V is TRBV10-3 and J is TRBJ2-7, with D possibly being TRBD2 (6 bases). This CDR3 is 15 amino acids long. Germline CDR1 ENHRY, CDR2 SYGVKD. Trimming pared 4 bases from V and 2 bases from J, leaving 15 bases between. This chain's CDR3 is CAISGGEIPTYEQYF. In DNA form, the CDR3 reads TGTGCCATCAGTGGGGGGGAAATCCCTACCTACGAGCAGTACTTC.

This clonotype came up a few times. The V and J genes are TRBV6-5 and TRBJ2-4; TRBD2 agrees at 10 bases. Gene TRBJ2-7 matches the end of the DNA better, so the J call may be wrong. Germline V gene data show CDR1 as MNHEY and CDR2 as SVGAGI. The CDR3 is 15 amino acids. DNA for the CDR3: TGTGCCAGCAGTTACTCAGGACTAGCGGCTCACGAGCAGTACTTC. It yields the protein CASSYSGLAAHEQYF.

The chain joins TRBV5-1 to TRBJ2-4, with 10 nucleotides matching TRBD1. The end of the DNA aligns better with TRBJ2-5, so the J call may be wrong. Germline CDR1 is SGHRS and CDR2 is YFSETQ. CDR3 size: 15 residues. CDR3: CASGPGQGLQETQYF. CDR3 DNA: TGCGCCAGCGGGCCGGGACAGGGGTTACAAGAGACCCAGTACTTC.